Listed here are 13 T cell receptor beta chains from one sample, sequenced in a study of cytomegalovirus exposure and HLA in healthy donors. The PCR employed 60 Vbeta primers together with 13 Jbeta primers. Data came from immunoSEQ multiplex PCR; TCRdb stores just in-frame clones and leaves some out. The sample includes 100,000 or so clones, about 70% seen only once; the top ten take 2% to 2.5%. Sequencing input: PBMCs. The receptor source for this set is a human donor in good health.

In DNA, the CDR3 is TGTGCCAGCAGCTTCGAACGACTAGCGGGTCGCACCGGGGAGCTGTTTTTT. It translates to CASSFERLAGRTGELFF. This chain links TRBV11-2 with TRBJ2-2; 10 nucleotides agree with TRBD2. In germline, CDR1 is SGHAT, CDR2 FQNNGV. The CDR3 is made up of 17 amino acids. V lost 3 bases to trimming and J lost 4 bases; unmatched junction nucleotides: 8.

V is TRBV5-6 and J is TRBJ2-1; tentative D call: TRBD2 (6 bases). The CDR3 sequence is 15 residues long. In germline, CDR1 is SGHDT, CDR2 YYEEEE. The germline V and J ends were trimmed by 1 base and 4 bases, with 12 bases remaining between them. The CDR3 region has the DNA TGTGCCAGCAGCTTGTTCGGGAGAATGTACAATGAGCAGTTCTTC. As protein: CASSLFGRMYNEQFF.

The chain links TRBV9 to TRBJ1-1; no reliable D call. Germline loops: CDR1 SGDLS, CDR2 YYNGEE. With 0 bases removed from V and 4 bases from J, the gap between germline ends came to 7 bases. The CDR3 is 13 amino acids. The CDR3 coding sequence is TGTGCCAGCAGCGTAGACAGCCGCACTGAAGCTTTCTTT. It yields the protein CASSVDSRTEAFF.

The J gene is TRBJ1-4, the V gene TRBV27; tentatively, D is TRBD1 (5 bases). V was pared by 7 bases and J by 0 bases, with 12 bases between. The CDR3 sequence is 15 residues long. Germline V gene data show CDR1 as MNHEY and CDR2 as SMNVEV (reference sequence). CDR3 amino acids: CASKGYGATNEKLFF. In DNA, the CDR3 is TGTGCCAGCAAGGGGTATGGGGCAACTAATGAAAAACTGTTTTTT. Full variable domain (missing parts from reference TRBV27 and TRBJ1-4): EAQVTQNPRYLITVTGKKLTVTCSQNMNHEYMSWYRQDPGLGLRQIYYSMNVEVTDKGDVPEGYKVSRKEKRNFPLILESPSPNQTSLYFCASKGYGATNEKLFFGSGTQLSVL.

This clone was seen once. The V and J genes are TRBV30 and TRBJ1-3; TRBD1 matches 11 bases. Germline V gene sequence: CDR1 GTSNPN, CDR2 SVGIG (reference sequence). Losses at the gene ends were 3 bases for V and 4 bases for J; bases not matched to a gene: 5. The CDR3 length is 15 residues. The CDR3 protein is CAWSGQGARGNTIYF. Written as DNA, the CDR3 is TGTGCCTGGAGCGGACAGGGGGCGAGAGGAAACACCATATATTTT.

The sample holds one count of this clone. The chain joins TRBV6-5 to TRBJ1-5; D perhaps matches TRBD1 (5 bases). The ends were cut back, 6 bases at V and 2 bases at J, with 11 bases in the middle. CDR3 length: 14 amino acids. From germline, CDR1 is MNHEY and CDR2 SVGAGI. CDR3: CASRGGIGNQPQHF. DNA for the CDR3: TGTGCCAGCAGGGGGGGGATAGGCAATCAGCCCCAGCATTTT.

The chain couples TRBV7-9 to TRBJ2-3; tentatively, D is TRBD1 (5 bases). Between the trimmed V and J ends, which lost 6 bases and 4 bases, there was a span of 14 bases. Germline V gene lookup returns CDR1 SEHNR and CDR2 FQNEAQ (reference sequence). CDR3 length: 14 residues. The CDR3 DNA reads TGTGCCAGCAGTTTCGACAGAGATCCAGATACGCAGTATTTT. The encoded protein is CASSFDRDPDTQYF.

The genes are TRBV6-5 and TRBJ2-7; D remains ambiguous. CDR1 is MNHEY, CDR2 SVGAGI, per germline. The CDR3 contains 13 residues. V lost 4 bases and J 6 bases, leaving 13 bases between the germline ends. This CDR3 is CASSSLLRGEQYF. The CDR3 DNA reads TGTGCCAGCAGTTCCCTTTTGCGCGGCGAGCAGTACTTC.

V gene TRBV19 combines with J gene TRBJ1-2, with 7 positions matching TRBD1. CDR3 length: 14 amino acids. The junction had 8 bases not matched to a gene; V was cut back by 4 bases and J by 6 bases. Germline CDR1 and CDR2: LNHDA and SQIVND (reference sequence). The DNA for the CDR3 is TGTGCCAGTAGTAAAAGACGACAGGGCAATGGCTACACCTTC. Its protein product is CASSKRRQGNGYTF. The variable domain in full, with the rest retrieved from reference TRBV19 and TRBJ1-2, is DGGITQSPKYLFRKEGQNVTLSCEQNLNHDAMYWYRQDPGQGLRLIYYSQIVNDFQKGDIAEGYSVSREKKESFPLTVTSAQKNPTAFYLCASSKRRQGNGYTFGSGTRLTVV.

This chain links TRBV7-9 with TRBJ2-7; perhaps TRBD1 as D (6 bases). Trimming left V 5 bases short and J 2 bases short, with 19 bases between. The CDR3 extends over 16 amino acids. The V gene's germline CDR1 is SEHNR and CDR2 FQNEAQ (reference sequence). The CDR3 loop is CASSPENRVITYEQYF. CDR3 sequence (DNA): TGTGCCAGCAGCCCGGAAAACAGGGTGATCACCTACGAGCAGTACTTC.

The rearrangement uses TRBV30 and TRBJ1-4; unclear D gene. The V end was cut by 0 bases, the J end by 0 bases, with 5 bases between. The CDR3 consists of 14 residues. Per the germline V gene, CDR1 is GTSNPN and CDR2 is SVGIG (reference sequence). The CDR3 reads CAWSVQATNEKLFF. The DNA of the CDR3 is TGTGCCTGGAGTGTCCAGGCAACTAATGAAAAACTGTTTTTT.

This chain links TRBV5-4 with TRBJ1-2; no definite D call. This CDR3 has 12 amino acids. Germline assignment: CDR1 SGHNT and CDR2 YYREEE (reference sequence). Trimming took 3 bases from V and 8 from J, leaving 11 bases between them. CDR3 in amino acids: CASSSTGKGYTF. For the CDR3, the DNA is TGTGCCAGCAGCTCGACGGGGAAGGGCTACACCTTC.

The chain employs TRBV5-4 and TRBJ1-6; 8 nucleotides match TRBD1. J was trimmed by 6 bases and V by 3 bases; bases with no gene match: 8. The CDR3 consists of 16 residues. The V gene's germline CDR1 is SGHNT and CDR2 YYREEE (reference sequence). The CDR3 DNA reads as TGTGCCAGCAGCTCTCCCACAGGGGGAAGTAATTCACCCCTCCACTTT. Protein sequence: CASSSPTGGSNSPLHF.